The clone carrying this T cell receptor (beta chain) was counted at least ten times. As yet, its antigen is unknown. These data originate in a study of CD8+ T cells in alopecia areata. V was pared by 1 base and J by 4 bases, with 8 bases between. Germline CDR1 is SGHVS and CDR2 is FQNEAQ. The CDR3 totals 13 residues. Described treatment: oral pan-JAK inhibitor, 5-10 mg twice daily. Researchers gathered lesional scalp punch biopsies and peripheral blood from patients with alopecia areata. In each case, RNA was isolated and then reverse transcribed into cDNA as the sequencing template. Generated by immunoSEQ multiplex PCR, the TCRdb table keeps only in-frame clones and is missing some. The sample holds over 70,000 clones, around 61% seen once. Whole-study results and caveats: In lesional scalp, particularly from alopecia totalis/universalis, clonality was higher than in normal scalp. Scalp clonality dropped significantly under tofacitinib, as did expanded CD8+ top-100 clones. TCR sharing across patients was less clear than in mice, possibly HLA-related.

The chain links TRBV7-8 to TRBJ2-7; D call uncertain. The sample here was CD8+ T cells sorted from blood, taken at week 24, from a patient treated with tofacitinib. The receptor comes from a human donor with alopecia areata. CDR3 DNA: TGTGCCAGCAGCTTAGATTCGGGTTACGAGCAGTACTTC. This codes for CASSLDSGYEQYF. Full variable domain (missing parts from reference TRBV7-8 and TRBJ2-7): GAGVSQSPRYKVAKRGQDVALRCDPISGHVSLFWYQQALGQGPEFLTYFQNEAQLDKSGLPSDRFFAERPEGSVSTLKIQRTQQEDSAVYLCASSLDSGYEQYFGPGTRLTVT.